Sequencing of this T cell receptor (beta chain) was carried out in a study of regulatory T cells in long-lasting Graves disease. For this clonotype: The antigen is unknown.

Broader study findings: The small sample size may have reduced accuracy.

The time point here: persistent/refractory GD, antithyroid drugs over 5 years with positive TRAb. From RNA extracted from PBMCs, the TCR library was made. Diagnosing Graves' disease relied on the American Thyroid Association guidelines. Researchers made TCR beta libraries by using iRepertoire HTBI primers and running Arm-PCR on CDR3 regions. Each CDR3 protein gets one entry after TCRdb re-called the multiplex PCR reads with MiXCR. Among 250,000 to 300,000 distinct CDR3 sequences, 20% to 25% were seen once, and the ten largest hold around 50%. CDR3 length: 15 amino acids. Germline V gives CDR1 DFQATT, CDR2 SNEGSKA (reference sequence). With 3 bases removed from V and 4 bases from J, the gap between germline ends came to 18 bases.

Specimen: peripheral blood mononuclear cells (PBMCs), collected when the disease was refractory, from a patient treated with antithyroid drugs. This TCR was sampled from a female donor with Graves disease. The V and J genes are TRBV20-1 and TRBJ1-2; D is uncertain. CDR3 sequence (DNA): TGCAGTGCTAGCGAGGGTAGTAGGGCGCTCTATGGCTACACCTTC. This encodes CSASEGSRALYGYTF.